Listed below are T cell receptor beta chains from one sample, sequenced in a study of shared clonotypes between healthy human individuals. Repertoires were generated with immunoSEQ multiplex PCR, while TCRdb's copy carries only in-frame clones and drops some. The sample lists approximately 530,000 clones; 90% to 97% were seen once. The specimen sequenced was naive CD4+ T cells sorted from blood. The source is a woman aged 25 to 39 in good health. CDR3s include the opening cysteine and the closing phenylalanine or tryptophan. Each record gives: V gene, clone size, D gene, J gene, CDR3 protein. The D gene is left open where the match is weak. The size entry is marked missing in some rows and otherwise reads once, few, many or a size class.

TRBV18,-,TRBD2,TRBJ2-7,CASSPGTSGTYEQYF
TRBV6-1,-,-,TRBJ2-7,CASSEDGGVFAGEQYF
TRBV28,-,-,TRBJ1-5,CASNAGQPQHF
TRBV5-1,-,-,TRBJ2-2,CASSLGQNTGELFF
TRBV28,-,-,TRBJ2-7,CASSLHGSYYEQYF
TRBV27,-,-,TRBJ2-2,CASRGVKGSGELFF
TRBV19,-,-,TRBJ1-4,CASSTRPGEKLFF
TRBV4-2,-,TRBD2,TRBJ2-7,CASSKKRGLAGGSYEQYF
TRBV28,-,-,TRBJ2-3,CASSKGRIPGGTDTQYF
TRBV5-1,-,TRBD1,TRBJ2-7,CASSRDRETYEQYF
TRBV28,once,-,TRBJ2-6,CASSPPMGRSGANVLTF
TRBV19,-,-,TRBJ1-4,CASSINGATNEKLFF
TRBV9,-,-,TRBJ1-1,CASSARVFEEAFF
TRBV5-1,-,-,TRBJ1-6,CASSLVPQGGRQNSPLHF
TRBV7-9,few,TRBD1,TRBJ2-7,CASSSTTGARYEQYF
TRBV19,-,-,TRBJ2-7,CASSSGGHHEQYF
TRBV18,-,-,TRBJ2-7,CASSPSHTSYEQYF
TRBV11-1,-,TRBD2,TRBJ2-1,CASTSLYSSGRAMNEQFF
TRBV18,-,-,TRBJ1-5,CASSPDSVHQPQHF
TRBV6-6,-,-,TRBJ2-2,CASSLTGTKGIGELFF
TRBV5-1,-,TRBD1,TRBJ1-2,CASSRGQDYGYTF
TRBV5-5,-,TRBD1,TRBJ1-2,CASSLDAGTANYGYTF
TRBV4-2,-,-,TRBJ2-1,CASSQDQRNEQFF
TRBV5-1,-,TRBD1,TRBJ1-3,CASSVGQAGNTIYF
TRBV5-1,-,TRBD2,TRBJ2-1,CASSFSGDSSEQFF
TRBV19,-,-,TRBJ2-7,CASSIGAAGEYEQYF
TRBV18,once,TRBD1,TRBJ1-3,CASSPPGQGPSGNTIYF
TRBV6-1,once,TRBD1,TRBJ1-2,CASSEKADRVAYGYTF
TRBV10-3,-,TRBD1,TRBJ1-2,CAISEKQGEYGYTF
TRBV2,once,-,TRBJ2-1,CASSASGTNNEQFF
TRBV6-6,-,TRBD1,TRBJ1-1,CASTPGQGANTEAFF
TRBV5-1,once,TRBD1,TRBJ1-4,CASSLAATGTEKLFF
TRBV28,-,TRBD2,TRBJ2-3,CASSLRVGTRVDTQYF
TRBV27,-,TRBD2,TRBJ2-3,CASSFISGVNTDTQYF
TRBV5-1,-,-,TRBJ2-7,CASSTDTGLYEQYF
TRBV2,-,-,TRBJ2-3,CASSVLSTDTQYF
TRBV29-1,-,TRBD1,TRBJ2-1,CSGSSGTGLYGDEQFF
TRBV5-6,-,-,TRBJ2-3,CASSKGLFADTQYF
TRBV28,once,-,TRBJ2-1,CASSTTGTAGNEQFF
TRBV7-2,-,-,TRBJ1-5,CASSPNRVGNQPQHF
TRBV28,-,TRBD1,TRBJ1-1,CASSSPGQGIMERVNTEAFF
TRBV6-1,-,-,TRBJ1-3,CASSEAHKHTIYF
TRBV5-4,-,-,TRBJ2-2,CASSWAGATGELFF
TRBV28,once,-,TRBJ1-5,CASSVGNNQPQHF
TRBV7-9,-,TRBD1,TRBJ1-2,CASSLDRIYGYTF
TRBV19,once,TRBD1,TRBJ1-2,CASSISEEWGQDFGYTF
TRBV7-9,-,-,TRBJ1-2,CASSPGLFGGYTF
TRBV7-9,-,TRBD1,TRBJ1-3,CASSLTTSWTGANTIYF
TRBV29-1,-,-,TRBJ1-1,CSVERGLAIEAFF
TRBV28,-,-,TRBJ2-3,CASIALRGRSTDTQYF
TRBV28,-,-,TRBJ1-1,CASSLSWGSEAFF
TRBV6-1,-,-,TRBJ1-2,CASSELWGADYGYTF
TRBV7-9,-,-,TRBJ2-3,CASSRTGRGQDTQYF
TRBV30,-,-,TRBJ1-5,CAWSVRGQPQHF